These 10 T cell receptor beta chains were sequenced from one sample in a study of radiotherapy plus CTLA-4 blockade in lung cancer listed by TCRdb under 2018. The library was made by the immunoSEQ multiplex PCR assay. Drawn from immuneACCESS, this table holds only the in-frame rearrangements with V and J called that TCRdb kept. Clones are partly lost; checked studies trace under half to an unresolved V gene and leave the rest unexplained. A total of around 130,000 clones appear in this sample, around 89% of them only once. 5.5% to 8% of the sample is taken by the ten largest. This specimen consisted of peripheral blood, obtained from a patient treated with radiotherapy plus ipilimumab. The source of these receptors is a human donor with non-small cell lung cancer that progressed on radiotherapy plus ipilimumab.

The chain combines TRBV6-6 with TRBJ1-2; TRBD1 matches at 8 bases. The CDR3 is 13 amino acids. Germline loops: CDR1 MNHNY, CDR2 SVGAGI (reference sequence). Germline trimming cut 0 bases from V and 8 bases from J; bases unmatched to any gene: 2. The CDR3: CASSYSGTGGYTF. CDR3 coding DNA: TGTGCCAGCAGTTACTCGGGGACAGGAGGCTACACCTTC.

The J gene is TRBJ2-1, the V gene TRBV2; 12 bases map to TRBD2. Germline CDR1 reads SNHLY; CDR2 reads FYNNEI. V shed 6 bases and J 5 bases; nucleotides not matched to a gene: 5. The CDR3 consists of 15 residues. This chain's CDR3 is CASRELAGGHNEQFF. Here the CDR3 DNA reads TGTGCCAGCAGAGAACTAGCGGGAGGCCACAATGAGCAGTTCTTC.

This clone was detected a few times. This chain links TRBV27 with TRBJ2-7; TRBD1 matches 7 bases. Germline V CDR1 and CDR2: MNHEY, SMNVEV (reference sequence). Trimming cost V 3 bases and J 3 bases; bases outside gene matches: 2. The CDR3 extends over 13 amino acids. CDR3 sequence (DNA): TGTGCCAGCAGTTTGGGGACAGACTACGAGCAGTACTTC. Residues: CASSLGTDYEQYF.

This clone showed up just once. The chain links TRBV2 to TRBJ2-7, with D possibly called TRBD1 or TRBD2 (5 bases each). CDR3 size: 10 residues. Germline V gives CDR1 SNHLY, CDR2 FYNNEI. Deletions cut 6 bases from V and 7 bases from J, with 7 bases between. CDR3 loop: CASRGTEQYF. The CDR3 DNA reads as TGTGCCAGCAGAGGGACGGAGCAGTACTTC.

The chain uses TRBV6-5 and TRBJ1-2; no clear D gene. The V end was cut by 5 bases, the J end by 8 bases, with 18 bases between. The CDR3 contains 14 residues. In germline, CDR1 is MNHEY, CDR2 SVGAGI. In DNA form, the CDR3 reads TGTGCCAGCAGTCCCGCCCAAGGGATGGGGGGCTACACCTTC. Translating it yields CASSPAQGMGGYTF.

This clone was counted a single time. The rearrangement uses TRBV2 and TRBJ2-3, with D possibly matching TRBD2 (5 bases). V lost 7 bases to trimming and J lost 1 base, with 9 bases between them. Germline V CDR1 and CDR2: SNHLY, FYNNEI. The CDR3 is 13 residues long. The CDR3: CASKQRGTDTQYF. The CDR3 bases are TGTGCCAGCAAACAGAGGGGCACAGATACGCAGTATTTT.

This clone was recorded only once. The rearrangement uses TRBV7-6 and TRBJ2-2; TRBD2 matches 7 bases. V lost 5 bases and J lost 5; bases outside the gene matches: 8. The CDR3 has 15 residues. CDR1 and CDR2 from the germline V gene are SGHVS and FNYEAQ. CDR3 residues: CASSPLTSFTGELFF. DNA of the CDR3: TGTGCCAGCAGCCCCCTGACTAGCTTTACCGGGGAGCTGTTTTTT.

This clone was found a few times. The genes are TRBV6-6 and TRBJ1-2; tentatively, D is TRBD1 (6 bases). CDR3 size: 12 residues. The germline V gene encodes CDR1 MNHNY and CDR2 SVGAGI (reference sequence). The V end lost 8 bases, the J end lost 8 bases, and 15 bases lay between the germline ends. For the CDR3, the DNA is TGTGCCAGCCGGGAGGGGGGCGAGGGCTACACCTTC. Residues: CASREGGEGYTF.

For the CDR3, the DNA is TGCAGCGTTGAACTCTACAGGGATGGTGAGCAGTTCTTC. Translation gives CSVELYRDGEQFF. This chain links TRBV29-1 with TRBJ2-1; weak D call: TRBD1 (6 bases). The length of the CDR3 is 13 residues. V was shortened by 2 bases and J by 9 bases, with 14 bases between the two germline ends. Germline-derived CDR1 and CDR2 are SQVTM and ANQGSEA.

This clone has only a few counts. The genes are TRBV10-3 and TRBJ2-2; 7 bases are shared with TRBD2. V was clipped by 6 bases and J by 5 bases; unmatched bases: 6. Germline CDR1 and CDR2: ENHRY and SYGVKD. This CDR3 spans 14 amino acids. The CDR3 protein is CAIRAIGGTGELFF. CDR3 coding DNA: TGTGCCATCAGGGCTATCGGGGGGACCGGGGAGCTGTTTTTT.